A single sample is the source of the 17 T cell receptor beta chains below, sequenced in a study of T cell repertoires in cytomegalovirus infection. MiXCR, applied by TCRdb to the reads, yields one record per CDR3 protein. The data show 200,000 to 300,000 distinct CDR3 sequences, over 8% seen once. Sequenced sample: PBMCs. The source of these receptors is a human donor in good health (CMV status not recorded). Some clones in this sample may be carry-over from other donors' samples.

This clonotype was counted many times. This chain links TRBV7-2 with TRBJ2-1; 13 positions match TRBD2. This CDR3 contains 14 residues. V dropped 7 bases and J dropped 8; count of bases not matched to a gene: 5. Germline lookup yields CDR1 SGHTA and CDR2 FQGNSA. For the CDR3, the DNA is TGTGCCAGCAAGACTAGCGGGAGGAGCGATGAGCAGTTCTTC. Translated: CASKTSGRSDEQFF. The full variable domain, completed using reference TRBV7-2 and TRBJ2-1, is GAGVSQSPSNKVTEKGKDVELRCDPISGHTALYWYRQSLGQGLEFLIYFQGNSAPDKSGLPSDRFSAERTGGSVSTLTIQRTQQEDSAVYLCASKTSGRSDEQFFGPGTRLTVL.

This clonotype was recorded many times. The rearrangement links TRBV7-2 to TRBJ1-1, with 7 positions matching TRBD1. The trim removed 4 bases at V and 5 bases at J, leaving 10 bases unmatched. The CDR3 runs 15 residues. Germline assignment: CDR1 SGHTA and CDR2 FQGNSA. Here the CDR3 reads CASSSQRGQGTEAFF. DNA of the CDR3: TGTGCCAGCAGCTCGCAGAGGGGGCAGGGGACTGAAGCTTTCTTT.

In this sample, this clonotype turned up a few times. J is TRBJ2-3 and V is TRBV11-2, with D perhaps matching TRBD1 or TRBD2 (5 bases each). Trimming removed 2 bases at V and 5 bases at J, with 20 bases between. Germline lookup yields CDR1 SGHAT and CDR2 FQNNGV. This CDR3 region has 17 residues. CDR3 nucleotides: TGTGCCAGCAGCTTATCGGGTCCTGGGGGTTTGGGAGATACGCAGTATTTT. This codes for CASSLSGPGGLGDTQYF.

V and J are TRBV6-2 or TRBV6-3 and TRBJ1-1; no definite D call. The V and J ends lost 6 bases and 10 bases respectively, with 15 bases between them. The CDR3 covers 12 residues. The germline V gene has CDR1 MNHEY and CDR2 SVGEGT. CDR3 in DNA: TGTGCCAGCAGCCTGTCGGAGGTTGCAGCTTTCTTT. It translates to CASSLSEVAAFF.

This clonotype was seen a handful of times. This chain joins TRBV30 and TRBJ2-6; 7 bases map to TRBD1. Germline CDR1 is GTSNPN and CDR2 is SVGIG (reference sequence). V dropped 4 bases and J dropped 0; count of bases not matched to a gene: 6. The CDR3 totals 16 residues. CDR3 DNA sequence: TGTGCCTGGATGGGGACAGATCTCTCTGGGGCCAACGTCCTGACTTTC. Translated: CAWMGTDLSGANVLTF.

This clonotype has a count of ten or more. The J gene is TRBJ2-1, the V gene TRBV27; 10 bases are shared with TRBD2. The CDR3 spans 14 residues. Per the germline V gene, CDR1 is MNHEY and CDR2 is SMNVEV (reference sequence). With V trimmed by 3 bases and J by 8 bases, 4 bases remained unmatched. The CDR3 sequence is CASSFSGTSDEQFF. As DNA, the CDR3 is TGTGCCAGCAGTTTTTCCGGGACTAGCGATGAGCAGTTCTTC.

This clonotype came up many times. The gene calls are TRBV7-2 and TRBJ1-3; 7 bases align to TRBD1. V lost 2 bases and J lost 0; bases outside the gene matches: 1. The V gene's germline CDR1 is SGHTA and CDR2 FQGNSA. The CDR3 is made up of 15 amino acids. The CDR3 loop reads CASSLSGGSGNTIYF. The DNA for the CDR3 is TGTGCCAGCAGCTTATCAGGGGGCTCTGGAAACACCATATATTTT.

This clonotype was seen repeatedly, ten times or more. This sequence joins TRBV29-1 and TRBJ1-1; 8 nucleotides line up with TRBD1. The V gene's germline CDR1 is SQVTM and CDR2 ANQGSEA. CDR3 size: 13 residues. Germline trimming cut 4 bases from V and 5 bases from J; bases unmatched to any gene: 6. DNA for the CDR3: TGCAGCGTTGGGACAGGGCTCGCGACTGAAGCTTTCTTT. Protein sequence: CSVGTGLATEAFF.

This clonotype was picked up many times. The chain employs TRBV12-3 or TRBV12-4 and TRBJ1-6; 8 positions agree with TRBD1. The CDR3 totals 15 residues. With V trimmed by 5 bases and J by 6 bases, 6 bases remained unmatched. The chain's CDR3 is CASSAQGASNSPLHF. The CDR3 region has the DNA TGTGCCAGCAGTGCCCAGGGGGCTAGTAATTCACCCCTCCACTTT.

V gene TRBV14 combines with J gene TRBJ2-3, with D perhaps matching TRBD2 (5 bases). The CDR3 length is 11 residues. Germline V gene data show CDR1 as SGHDN and CDR2 as FVKESK. Trimming pared 2 bases from V and 10 bases from J, leaving 7 bases between. The CDR3 bases are TGTGCCAGCAGCCAAAGTAGCGCGCAGTATTTT. Its protein product is CASSQSSAQYF.

At least ten counts were recorded for this clonotype. The chain combines TRBV28 with TRBJ1-1; TRBD1 is a possible D gene (6 bases). This CDR3 spans 12 amino acids. Germline CDR1 reads MDHEN; CDR2 reads SYDVKM. With 2 bases removed from V and 11 bases from J, the gap between germline ends came to 12 bases. CDR3 bases: TGTGCCAGCAGTTTACCAGGGGCTCTGGCTTTCTTT. It encodes CASSLPGALAFF. Together with reference TRBV28 and TRBJ1-1, the CDR3 gives the full variable domain: DVKVTQSSRYLVKRTGEKVFLECVQDMDHENMFWYRQDPGLGLRLIYFSYDVKMKEKGDIPEGYSVSREKKERFSLILESASTNQTSMYLCASSLPGALAFFGQGTRLTVV.

This clonotype occurred many times. The V and J genes are TRBV7-2 and TRBJ1-2, with 8 nucleotides matching TRBD1. V gave up 3 bases and J gave up 6 bases; unmatched junction bases: 3. From germline, CDR1 is SGHTA and CDR2 FQGNSA. The CDR3 covers 13 residues. The CDR3: CASSFDRGDGYTF. The CDR3 nucleotides read TGTGCCAGCAGCTTTGACAGGGGAGATGGCTACACCTTC.

The table lists this clonotype with many counts. The chain has TRBV4-1 and TRBJ2-2; D not resolved. Trimming pared 0 bases from V and 5 bases from J, leaving 10 bases between. The germline V gene has CDR1 MGHRA and CDR2 YSYEKL. The CDR3 runs to 15 residues. In nucleotides, the CDR3 is TGCGCCAGCAGCCAAGAAAAGGTTAAAACCGGGGAGCTGTTTTTT. Translated: CASSQEKVKTGELFF.

This clonotype was detected ten times or more. This chain uses TRBV6-1 with TRBJ1-3; a possible D gene is TRBD1 (5 bases). This CDR3 contains 15 residues. Trimming took 6 bases from V and 2 from J, leaving 14 bases between them. Looked up from germline, CDR1 is MNHNS and CDR2 is SASEGT. CDR3 bases: TGTGCCAGCAGCGCTTTACCGGGACCTGGAAACACCATATATTTT. This translates into CASSALPGPGNTIYF.

This clonotype has at least ten counts. This chain joins TRBV7-2 and TRBJ2-2; tentatively, D is TRBD1 (6 bases). The CDR3 is 15 amino acids. Trimming removed 5 bases from V and 1 base from J, with 11 bases in between. Looked up from germline, CDR1 is SGHTA and CDR2 is FQGNSA. The chain's CDR3 is CASSTQDRNTGELFF. The CDR3 DNA is TGTGCCAGCAGCACCCAGGACAGGAACACCGGGGAGCTGTTTTTT.

This clonotype was picked up a small number of times. This chain joins TRBV7-9 and TRBJ2-7, with no clear D. The CDR3 loop spans 15 amino acids. Germline assignment: CDR1 SEHNR and CDR2 FQNEAQ (reference sequence). The V gene lost 0 bases and the J gene lost 3 bases, with 12 bases spanning the gap. The CDR3: CASSLALSGSYEQYF. Here the CDR3 DNA reads TGTGCCAGCAGCTTAGCGCTAAGTGGCAGCTACGAGCAGTACTTC.

The sample holds many counts of this clonotype. V usage is TRBV7-9 and J usage is TRBJ1-1, with 7 positions matching TRBD1. Trimming cost V 5 bases and J 1 base; bases outside gene matches: 7. Germline assignment: CDR1 SEHNR and CDR2 FQNEAQ (reference sequence). The CDR3 has 15 amino acids. In DNA form, the CDR3 reads TGTGCCAGCAGCCGCAGCACAGGGGCGAACACTGAAGCTTTCTTT. It codes for CASSRSTGANTEAFF.